The entry below describes one T cell receptor beta chain. Its antigen is unidentified. There were TCR beta CDR3 regions amplified from RNA transcripts. First-round RT-PCR targeting the TCR CDR3 was performed with the HTBI primer set. TCRdb reprocessed the multiplex PCR reads via MiXCR and lists one record per CDR3 protein. The sample has approximately 590,000 distinct CDR3 sequences, 46% seen once; the top ten hold 8.2%. The data derive from a study of T cells in Graves' hyperthyroidism and ophthalmopathy. Newly diagnosed hyperthyroidism patients aged 18 to 65 years had disease lasting under 2 months. Study-level points and caveats: Peripheral blood also featured most of the thyroid clonotypes expanded above 0.001. A median around 6.8 months before onset, the model predicted ophthalmopathy.

The TCR originated in a woman younger than 35 with Graves' hyperthyroidism. Material for sequencing was peripheral blood or thyroid tissue (not recorded which).

CDR3 residues: CATSDLDMDYGYTF. The CDR3 DNA reads as TGTGCCACCAGTGATTTGGACATGGACTATGGCTACACCTTC. This sequence joins TRBV24-1 and TRBJ1-2, with no clear D. CDR1 is KGHDR, CDR2 SFDVKD, per germline. The CDR3 sequence is 14 residues long. Between the trimmed V and J ends, which lost 0 bases and 3 bases, there was a span of 7 bases.